This T cell receptor beta chain was retrieved from a study of cytomegalovirus exposure and HLA in healthy donors. Study-wide findings and caveats: When a later analysis was performed, an Asian-associated ancestry cluster reportedly had fewer N-insertions than the approximately 680-donor mean.

With regard to this clone: Its antigen is still unknown.

This CDR3 contains 15 residues. The PCR contained 60 Vbeta and 13 Jbeta primers. Per the authors' pipeline: Approximately 79 million unique TCR beta chains, approximately 11 million of them shared, were counted by a later analysis. Clones were read by immunoSEQ multiplex PCR, and TCRdb kept only the in-frame ones, dropping some. V and J calls and clone size are those listed in that table; D and trimming were worked out from the DNA. The sample shows 150,000 or so clones, approximately 78% of them seen only once. The specimen was PBMCs. The chain employs TRBV12-1 and TRBJ1-1; the table assigns TRBD1, which was not confirmed against the DNA. TRBV12-1 is given as a pseudogene. The receptor was isolated from a woman under 30 in good health and CMV-seronegative. The CDR3 loop reads CASSFGLYRGRGAFF. As DNA, the CDR3 is TGTGCCAGCAGCTTTGGCCTTTACAGGGGGCGAGGAGCTTTCTTT.